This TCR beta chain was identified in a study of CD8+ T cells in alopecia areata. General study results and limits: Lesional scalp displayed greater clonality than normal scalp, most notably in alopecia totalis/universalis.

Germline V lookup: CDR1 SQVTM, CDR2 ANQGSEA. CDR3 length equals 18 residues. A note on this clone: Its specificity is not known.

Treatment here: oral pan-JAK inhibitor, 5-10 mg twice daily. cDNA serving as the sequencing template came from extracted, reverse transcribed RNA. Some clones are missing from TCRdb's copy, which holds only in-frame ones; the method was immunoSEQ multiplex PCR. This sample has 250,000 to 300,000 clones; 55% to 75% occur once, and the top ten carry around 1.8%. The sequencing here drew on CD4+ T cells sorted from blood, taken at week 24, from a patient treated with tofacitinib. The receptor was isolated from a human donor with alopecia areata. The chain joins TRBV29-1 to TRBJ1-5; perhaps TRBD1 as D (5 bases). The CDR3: CRPEGKGEEGRGNQPQHF. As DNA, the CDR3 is TGCAGACCTGAAGGGAAGGGCGAGGAGGGGAGGGGCAATCAGCCCCAGCATTTT.